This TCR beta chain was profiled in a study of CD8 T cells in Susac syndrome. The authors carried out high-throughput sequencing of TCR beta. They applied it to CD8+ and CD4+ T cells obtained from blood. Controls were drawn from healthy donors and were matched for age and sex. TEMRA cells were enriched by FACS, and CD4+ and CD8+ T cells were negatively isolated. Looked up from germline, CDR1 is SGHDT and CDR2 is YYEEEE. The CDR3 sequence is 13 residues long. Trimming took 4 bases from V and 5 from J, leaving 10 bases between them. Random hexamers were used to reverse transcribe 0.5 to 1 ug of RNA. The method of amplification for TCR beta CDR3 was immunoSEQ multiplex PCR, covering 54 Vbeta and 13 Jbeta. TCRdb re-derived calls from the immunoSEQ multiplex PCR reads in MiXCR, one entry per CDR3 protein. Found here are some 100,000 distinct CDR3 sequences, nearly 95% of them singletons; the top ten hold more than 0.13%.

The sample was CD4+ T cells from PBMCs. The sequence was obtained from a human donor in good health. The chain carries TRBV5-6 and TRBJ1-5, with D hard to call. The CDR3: CASSPGRYQPQHF. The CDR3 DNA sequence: TGTGCCAGCAGCCCCGGTCGCTATCAGCCCCAGCATTTT.